The 22 T cell receptor beta chains below come from one sample, sequenced in a study of T cells in women clearing cervical HPV infection. The protocol was immunoSEQ multiplex PCR, while the TCRdb copy is restricted to in-frame clones and leaves out a portion. Its table records some 15,000 clones. Sequenced material: blood buffy coat. These TCRs come from a woman between 18 and 70 years old with a cervical HPV16 infection that either progressed to CIN3+ or cleared (not recorded which).

As to this clone: The read ends 3 residues shy of where the CDR3 ends; the end is completed using the germline J gene. The rearrangement links TRBV20-1 to TRBJ2-5, with 12 bases aligning to TRBD2. With V trimmed by 8 bases and J by 4 bases, 14 bases remained unmatched. Germline CDR1 is DFQATT and CDR2 is SNEGSKA (reference sequence). This CDR3 is built from 16 residues. CDR3 loop: CSTTSASGGAPETQYF. Partial CDR3 DNA: TGCAGTACGACCTCCGCTAGCGGGGGGGCCCCAGAGACC.

To note about this clone: Coverage ceases 3 residues before the CDR3 finishes, and the germline J gene fills in the end. V is TRBV19 and J is TRBJ2-2; 7 positions match TRBD1. Trimming took 7 bases from V and 1 from J; bases not matched to a gene: 6. The germline V gene encodes CDR1 LNHDA and CDR2 SQIVND (reference sequence). The CDR3 is 15 residues long. CDR3 DNA, as far as it was read: TGTGCCAGTACCGGGACAGCGGTGAACACCGGGGAG. It is translated as CASTGTAVNTGE. The complete CDR3 sequence is CASTGTAVNTGELFF.

With regard to this clone: The read terminates 3 residues before the CDR3 end, so the remaining end is supplied by the germline J gene. The chain carries TRBV4-1 and TRBJ2-3; the match to TRBD2 covers 11 bases. Germline V gives CDR1 MGHRA, CDR2 YSYEKL. This CDR3 contains 18 residues. Trimming took 4 bases from V and 2 from J; bases not matched to a gene: 11. The CDR3 reads CASSLGTSGTGVTDTQYF. Incomplete CDR3 DNA: TGCGCCAGCAGCCTTGGGACTAGCGGAACAGGAGTCACAGATACG.

Note on this clone: The sequence runs out 3 residues before the end of the CDR3; the remainder is reconstructed from the germline J gene. The J gene is TRBJ2-1, the V gene TRBV5-1; TRBD1 aligns across 7 bases. The CDR3 runs to 15 residues. CDR1 SGHRS and CDR2 YFSETQ come from the germline V gene. Trimming cost V 1 base and J 1 base; bases outside gene matches: 2. The CDR3 sequence: CASSLTGESYNEQFF. The part of the CDR3 DNA that was read is TGCGCCAGCAGCTTGACAGGGGAGTCCTACAATGAG.

For this clone: Coverage ceases 3 residues before the CDR3 finishes, and the germline J gene fills in the end. This rearrangement joins TRBV2 to TRBJ2-1; TRBD1 is a possible D gene (6 bases). V lost 8 bases, J lost 8 bases, and 10 bases lay in between. Germline V gives CDR1 SNHLY, CDR2 FYNNEI. The CDR3 sequence is 11 residues long. CDR3: CASRDNDEQFF. CDR3 DNA (partial): TGTGCCAGCCGGGACAATGATGAG.

Of note for this clone: The read terminates 3 residues before the CDR3 end, so the remaining end is supplied by the germline J gene. The chain recombines TRBV2 with TRBJ1-5; 8 bases line up with TRBD1. Germline CDR1 SNHLY, CDR2 FYNNEI. The CDR3 runs 13 residues. Losses at the gene ends were 7 bases for V and 7 bases for J; bases not matched to a gene: 6. CDR3 DNA, as far as it was read: TGTGCCAGCAATGGACAGGGTGAGCAGCCC. It encodes CASNGQGEQP. The CDR3 reads in full as CASNGQGEQPQHF. Combining the CDR3 with reference TRBV2 and TRBJ1-5 gives the whole variable domain EPEVTQTPSHQVTQMGQEVILRCVPISNHLYFYWYRQILGQKVEFLVSFYNNEISEKSEIFDDQFSVERPDGSNFTLKIRSTKLEDSAMYFCASNGQGEQPQHFGDGTRLSIL.

For this clone: The read gets to within 3 residues of the CDR3 end, and the germline J gene fills in the rest. The V and J genes are TRBV2 and TRBJ1-5, with D perhaps TRBD1 (5 bases). Germline V CDR1 and CDR2: SNHLY, FYNNEI. CDR3 length: 15 residues. Deletions cut 5 bases from V and 2 bases from J, with 13 bases between. Incomplete CDR3 DNA: TGTGCCAGCAGTCCCGAGGGGAGCGGCAATCAGCCC. It is translated as CASSPEGSGNQP. The full CDR3 is CASSPEGSGNQPQHF.

Remarks on this clone: The read gets to within 3 residues of the CDR3 end, and the germline J gene fills in the rest. The rearrangement joins TRBV5-1 to TRBJ2-5; TRBD1 agrees at 10 bases. Germline loops: CDR1 SGHRS, CDR2 YFSETQ. CDR3 size: 18 residues. The V gene end was trimmed by 2 bases and the J gene end by 4 bases; junction bases not matched to a gene: 14. CDR3 DNA, as far as it was read: TGCGCCAGCAGCTTAGGTCCCGGGACAGGGGCCCTTCCAGAGACC. Translation: CASSLGPGTGALPET. The entire CDR3 protein is CASSLGPGTGALPETQYF.

Of note for this clone: The sequence runs out 3 residues before the end of the CDR3; the remainder is reconstructed from the germline J gene. The V and J genes are TRBV20-1 and TRBJ2-2, with D possibly being TRBD2 (6 bases). CDR3 size: 13 residues. CDR1 and CDR2 (germline): DFQATT, SNEGSKA (reference sequence). V lost 7 bases, J lost 3 bases, and 12 bases lay in between. This CDR3 is CSVGRGDTGELFF. The part of the CDR3 DNA that was read is TGCAGTGTGGGGCGCGGGGACACCGGGGAG.

Comment on this clone: Coverage ceases 3 residues before the CDR3 finishes, and the germline J gene fills in the end. J is TRBJ1-5 and V is TRBV2; 11 bases are shared with TRBD1. V dropped 11 bases and J dropped 3; count of bases not matched to a gene: 3. The CDR3 is made up of 13 amino acids. The germline gives CDR1 SNHLY, CDR2 FYNNEI. The CDR3 loop reads CAGGQGVNQPQHF. CDR3 bases read: TGTGCCGGGGGACAGGGGGTCAATCAGCCC.

In regard to this clone: The read falls 3 residues short of the CDR3 end, and the missing part is taken from the germline J gene. J is TRBJ2-1 and V is TRBV18, with D perhaps TRBD1 (5 bases). Germline CDR1 and CDR2: KGHSH and LQKENI. The CDR3 covers 13 residues. Deletions cut 4 bases from V and 4 bases from J, with 8 bases between. The DNA read from the CDR3 is TGTGCCAGCTCACTCCAGGGATACAATGAG. Translating it yields CASSLQGYNE. The CDR3 as a whole reads CASSLQGYNEQFF.

In regard to this clone: The CDR3 end is not reached by the read, which stops 3 residues before it; the germline J gene fills it in. The V call is TRBV14, the J call TRBJ1-4; 7 nucleotides line up with TRBD1. The length of the CDR3 is 15 residues. Germline V gives CDR1 SGHDN, CDR2 FVKESK. V lost 2 bases, J lost 7 bases, and 7 bases stayed unmatched. CDR3 amino acids: CASSQQQGLGEKLFF. CDR3 bases read: TGTGCCAGCAGCCAACAACAGGGGCTTGGTGAAAAA.

To note about this clone: The DNA ends 3 residues before the CDR3 does, and the rest of the CDR3 is filled in from the germline J gene. This chain links TRBV18 with TRBJ1-2; 7 nucleotides line up with TRBD1. Unmatched junction bases numbered 7, after V lost 0 bases and J lost 0 bases. This CDR3 is built from 17 residues. Germline CDR1 reads KGHSH; CDR2 reads LQKENI. The CDR3 is CASSPPLPGGSNYGYTF. The part of the CDR3 DNA that was read is TGTGCCAGCTCACCACCTCTCCCAGGGGGTTCTAACTATGGC.

About this clone itself: The read ends 3 residues before the CDR3 terminus; that terminus is restored from the germline J gene. The chain couples TRBV28 to TRBJ2-7, with a tentative D call TRBD1 (6 bases). The V gene's germline CDR1 is MDHEN and CDR2 SYDVKM. V was clipped by 5 bases and J by 4 bases, with 12 bases between them. The CDR3 extends over 13 amino acids. The covered CDR3 bases are TGTGCCAGCAGTCCAGGGGAGAGGTACGAG. This gives the protein CASSPGERYE. The CDR3 in its entirety is CASSPGERYEQYF.

For this clone: The DNA ends 3 residues before the CDR3 does, and the rest of the CDR3 is filled in from the germline J gene. The gene calls are TRBV20-1 and TRBJ2-1, with 11 nucleotides matching TRBD2. From germline, CDR1 is DFQATT and CDR2 SNEGSKA (reference sequence). The CDR3 spans 13 residues. V lost 8 bases, J lost 7 bases, and 7 bases stayed unmatched. Partial CDR3 DNA: TGCAGTACTCCGGGACTAGCGGAGAATGAG. This translates into CSTPGLAENE. The CDR3, in full, reads CSTPGLAENEQFF.

Points on this clone: Read coverage stops 3 residues before the CDR3 terminus; the germline J gene supplies the remainder. The chain carries TRBV7-2 and TRBJ1-5; D might be TRBD1 (5 bases). The length of the CDR3 is 13 residues. Germline CDR1 is SGHTA and CDR2 is FQGNSA. V was clipped by 2 bases and J by 5 bases, with 7 bases between them. The CDR3 is CASSLTGDQPQHF. CDR3 DNA (partial): TGTGCCAGCAGCTTAACAGGCGATCAGCCC.

By frequency, this clone is medium-sized (0.01 to 0.1%). The CDR3 end is not reached by the read, which stops 3 residues before it; the germline J gene fills it in. This sequence joins TRBV20-1 and TRBJ2-5; D is uncertain. The V end was cut by 0 bases, the J end by 4 bases, with 6 bases between. CDR3 size: 12 residues. The V gene's germline CDR1 is DFQATT and CDR2 SNEGSKA (reference sequence). Partial CDR3 DNA: TGCAGTGCTAGAGATACACGAGAGACC. Protein sequence: CSARDTRET. The CDR3 reads in full as CSARDTRETQYF.

Points on this clone: From the germline J gene comes the end of the CDR3, since the read stops 3 residues before it. This chain joins TRBV7-9 and TRBJ2-3; the match to TRBD2 covers 7 bases. From germline, CDR1 is SEHNR and CDR2 FQNEAQ (reference sequence). J was trimmed by 5 bases and V by 8 bases; bases with no gene match: 10. The CDR3 contains 14 residues. The CDR3 DNA, read in part, is TGTGCCAGCGCCGGGGGGTCCCAGGTAGATACG. Protein product: CASAGGSQVDT. The whole CDR3 protein reads CASAGGSQVDTQYF. The complete variable domain, with remaining parts taken from reference TRBV7-9 and TRBJ2-3, reads DTGVSQNPRHKITKRGQNVTFRCDPISEHNRLYWYRQTLGQGPEFLTYFQNEAQLEKSRLLSDRFSAERPKGSFSTLEIQRTEQGDSAMYLCASAGGSQVDTQYFGPGTRLTVL.

The covered CDR3 bases are TGCAGTGCTCCGACTAGCGGGGGCGGAGATACG. This encodes CSAPTSGGGDT. The whole CDR3 sequence reads CSAPTSGGGDTQYF. J is TRBJ2-3 and V is TRBV20-1; 12 nucleotides match TRBD2. The CDR3 goes on 3 residues after the read ends, and that part is filled in from the germline J gene. This CDR3 contains 14 residues. V dropped 5 bases and J dropped 5; count of bases not matched to a gene: 5. Germline loops: CDR1 DFQATT, CDR2 SNEGSKA (reference sequence).

Remarks on this clone: The CDR3 goes on 3 residues after the read ends, and that part is filled in from the germline J gene. V gene TRBV5-6 combines with J gene TRBJ1-4; 8 bases map to TRBD1. CDR1 and CDR2 (germline): SGHDT, YYEEEE. J lost 8 bases, V lost 4 bases, and 10 bases had no gene match. CDR3 size: 15 residues. CDR3 loop: CASSPSQGAHEKLFF. The sequenced CDR3 bases are TGTGCCAGCAGCCCCTCCCAGGGGGCTCACGAAAAA.

About this clone: The observed sequence ends 3 residues before the CDR3 terminus, with the missing tail filled in from the germline J gene. V is TRBV5-1 and J is TRBJ1-5; D perhaps matches TRBD1 (5 bases). The CDR3 covers 14 residues. CDR1 and CDR2 (germline): SGHRS, YFSETQ. V lost 2 bases and J 6 bases, leaving 12 bases between the germline ends. The covered CDR3 bases are TGCGCCAGCAGCTTAGGGGCAGAGGGTCAGCCC. As protein: CASSLGAEGQP. The full CDR3 sequence reads CASSLGAEGQPQHF.

Concerning this clone: The read finishes 3 residues shy of the CDR3 end, and the germline J gene is used to complete it. The chain is built from TRBV20-1 and TRBJ1-5; 8 bases align to TRBD1. Per germline, CDR1 DFQATT and CDR2 SNEGSKA (reference sequence). This CDR3 is built from 13 residues. Trimming removed 6 bases from V and 3 bases from J; junction bases left unmatched: 4. Here the CDR3 reads CSARTGYNQPQHF. The CDR3 DNA, read in part, is TGCAGTGCCAGGACAGGGTACAATCAGCCC.